These 27 T cell receptor beta chains came from one sample sequenced in a study of T cell responses to AZD1222 COVID-19 vaccine. Libraries were prepared by immunoSEQ multiplex PCR; TCRdb keeps only in-frame clonotypes and omits some of them. This table holds about 150,000 clones, approximately 90% found once. The sample in question was peripheral blood, obtained on day 0 of AZD1222 vaccination. The receptors originated from an adult in good health.

The chain links TRBV19 to TRBJ2-7; 10 bases are a match to TRBD2. CDR3 length: 14 residues. Per germline, CDR1 LNHDA and CDR2 SQIVND (reference sequence). After removal of 3 bases from V and 4 bases from J, the junction contained 3 bases not matched to a gene. The CDR3 reads CASSITSGNYEQYF. The CDR3 bases are TGTGCCAGTAGTATCACTAGCGGGAATTACGAGCAGTACTTC.

The chain uses TRBV21-1 and TRBJ1-2; the tabulated D call, TRBD1, remains unverified against the DNA. TRBV21-1 is listed as a pseudogene. The CDR3 runs 16 residues. CDR3: CASSNPKVGQGYGYTF. Written as DNA, the CDR3 is TGTGCCAGCAGCAATCCAAAGGTGGGACAGGGGTATGGCTACACCTTC.

The CDR3 region is CASSQDGVGNQPQHF. The CDR3 DNA sequence: TGTGCCAGCAGCCAAGACGGGGTGGGCAATCAGCCCCAGCATTTT. The chain uses TRBV3-1 (or the pseudogene TRBV3-2) and TRBJ1-5; D gene uncertain. The CDR3 runs to 15 residues. V dropped 0 bases and J dropped 2 bases, with 8 bases sitting between them. Germline-derived CDR1 and CDR2 are LGHDT and YNNKEL (reference sequence).

The V and J genes are TRBV3-1 (or the pseudogene TRBV3-2) and TRBJ2-7; D is uncertain. The CDR3 is 13 amino acids. Trimming cost V 1 base and J 4 bases, with 8 bases left between them. Germline V gives CDR1 LGHDT, CDR2 YNNKEL (reference sequence). The CDR3 sequence: CASSQAGLYEQYF. CDR3 nucleotide sequence: TGTGCCAGCAGCCAAGCGGGCCTGTACGAGCAGTACTTC.

The V call is TRBV28, the J call TRBJ2-3; 11 bases agree with TRBD1. Germline V lookup: CDR1 MDHEN, CDR2 SYDVKM. The CDR3 totals 16 residues. V lost 6 bases to trimming and J lost 4 bases; unmatched junction nucleotides: 9. The CDR3 spells CASSPSVGQGADTQYF. The DNA of the CDR3 is TGTGCCAGCAGCCCCTCGGTGGGACAGGGGGCAGATACGCAGTATTTT.

The chain employs TRBV7-2 and TRBJ2-7; maybe TRBD2 (5 bases). The CDR3 is made up of 14 amino acids. The V and J ends lost 4 bases and 4 bases respectively, with 14 bases between them. CDR1 SGHTA and CDR2 FQGNSA come from the germline V gene. CDR3 in DNA: TGTGCCAGCAGCTCCCGAGGAGGCTCGTACGAGCAGTACTTC. Translated, it gives CASSSRGGSYEQYF.

The chain joins TRBV6-5 to TRBJ1-1, with TRBD1 as a possible D gene (5 bases). Germline values: CDR1 MNHEY, CDR2 SVGAGI. There are 12 residues in the CDR3. Trimming took off 6 bases at V and 8 bases at J, with 13 bases between the two ends. CDR3 sequence reads: CASSLRDGEAFF. The CDR3, as DNA: TGTGCCAGCAGCCTCCGGGACGGAGAAGCTTTCTTT.

This clone was recorded once. The V and J genes are TRBV18 and TRBJ2-7, with D possibly being TRBD1 (6 bases). Germline lookup yields CDR1 KGHSH and CDR2 LQKENI. V lost 3 bases to trimming and J lost 8 bases, with 20 bases between them. The CDR3 extends over 15 amino acids. This CDR3 is CASSPEDSSLSKQYF. The CDR3 nucleotides are TGTGCCAGCTCACCGGAGGACAGCTCACTCTCGAAGCAGTACTTC.

This clone has only one observation. The J gene is TRBJ1-3, the V gene TRBV9; possibly TRBD1 for D (6 bases). V was clipped by 4 bases and J by 4 bases, with 15 bases between them. Germline V CDR1 and CDR2: SGDLS, YYNGEE. The CDR3 is 15 residues long. The CDR3 nucleotides read TGTGCCAGCAGCTTCTCCGCAGACAGGGGAAACACCATATATTTT. Translation: CASSFSADRGNTIYF.

The CDR3 here is CAWLGAGELFF. In DNA, the CDR3 is TGTGCCTGGCTTGGGGCCGGGGAGCTGTTTTTT. The chain uses TRBV30 and TRBJ2-2; D unresolved. Per germline, CDR1 GTSNPN and CDR2 SVGIG (reference sequence). With 5 bases removed from V and 6 bases from J, the gap between germline ends came to 7 bases. CDR3 length: 11 residues. The full variable domain, rest sourced from reference TRBV30 and TRBJ2-2, is SQTIHQWPATLVQPVGSPLSLECTVEGTSNPNLYWYRQAAGRGLQLLFYSVGIGQISSEVPQNLSASRPQDRQFILSSKKLLLSDSGFYLCAWLGAGELFFGEGSRLTVL.

This clone was seen only once. This chain joins TRBV7-9 and TRBJ1-6; D is perhaps TRBD1 (5 bases). The CDR3 is 14 residues long. Germline CDR1 reads SEHNR; CDR2 reads FQNEAQ (reference sequence). The V and J ends lost 2 bases and 7 bases respectively, with 9 bases between them. CDR3 residues: CASSLKKGNSPLHF. CDR3 DNA sequence: TGTGCCAGCAGCTTAAAGAAGGGGAATTCACCCCTCCACTTT.

The chain links TRBV6-5 to TRBJ1-2; 10 bases agree with TRBD1. The germline CDR1 and CDR2 sequences are MNHEY and SVGAGI. The CDR3 has 15 residues. Trimming removed 6 bases from V and 8 bases from J; junction bases left unmatched: 12. CDR3 amino acids: CASSHNPGTGDGYTF. The CDR3 DNA reads TGTGCCAGCAGCCACAACCCCGGGACAGGGGACGGCTACACCTTC.

The chain carries TRBV11-2 and TRBJ2-1, with D perhaps matching TRBD2 (5 bases). Germline-derived CDR1 and CDR2 are SGHAT and FQNNGV. V was pared by 5 bases and J by 4 bases, with 12 bases between. CDR3 length equals 14 residues. CDR3 sequence (DNA): TGTGCCAGCAGCGGGAGCCGGGGATACAATGAGCAGTTCTTC. Residues: CASSGSRGYNEQFF.

V and J are TRBV28 and TRBJ2-3; 8 bases map to TRBD2. The germline V gene encodes CDR1 MDHEN and CDR2 SYDVKM. Trimming took 6 bases from V and 5 from J; bases not matched to a gene: 10. This CDR3 comprises 15 residues. The CDR3 DNA sequence: TGTGCCAGCAGCCCCCCACTAGCGGCTGGAGATACGCAGTATTTT. It specifies CASSPPLAAGDTQYF.

The table lists this clone with a count of one. The chain uses TRBV28 and TRBJ2-5; D is uncertain. The CDR3 loop spans 15 amino acids. V shed 1 base and J shed 1 base, with 10 bases lying between them. Germline CDR1 reads MDHEN; CDR2 reads SYDVKM. CDR3 amino acids: CASSLFQALQETQYF. In DNA form, the CDR3 reads TGTGCCAGCAGTTTATTCCAGGCCCTCCAAGAGACCCAGTACTTC.

V gene TRBV28 combines with J gene TRBJ1-2, with D unclear. V was pared by 2 bases and J by 2 bases, with 6 bases between. This CDR3 is built from 13 residues. CDR1 and CDR2 from the germline V gene are MDHEN and SYDVKM. This CDR3 is CASSLIGNYGYTF. In DNA, the CDR3 is TGTGCCAGCAGTTTAATCGGGAACTATGGCTACACCTTC.

With respect to this clone: Other DNA sequences of this sample code for an identical CDR3. This sequence joins TRBV3-1 (or the pseudogene TRBV3-2) and TRBJ1-2, with a possible D match to TRBD1 (5 bases). V was shortened by 4 bases and J by 5 bases, with 11 bases between the two germline ends. The CDR3 covers 13 residues. Germline CDR1 reads LGHDT; CDR2 reads YNNKEL (reference sequence). The CDR3 sequence: CASSRGEGYGYTF. The DNA of the CDR3 is TGTGCCAGCAGCCGGGGGGAAGGATATGGCTACACCTTC.

This clone has only one observation. The chain joins TRBV9 to TRBJ1-3, with no clear D. The germline V gene has CDR1 SGDLS and CDR2 YYNGEE. The length of the CDR3 is 15 residues. V dropped 4 bases and J dropped 4 bases, with 15 bases sitting between them. CDR3: CASSPMLVEGNTIYF. CDR3 DNA sequence: TGTGCCAGCAGCCCGATGCTAGTGGAAGGAAACACCATATATTTT. The entire variable domain, with the rest obtained from reference TRBV9 and TRBJ1-3, is as follows: DSGVTQTPKHLITATGQRVTLRCSPRSGDLSVYWYQQSLDQGLQFLIQYYNGEERAKGNILERFSAQQFPDLHSELNLSSLELGDSALYFCASSPMLVEGNTIYFGEGSWLTVV.

The gene calls are TRBV28 and TRBJ2-7; no firm D call. CDR1 and CDR2 (germline): MDHEN, SYDVKM. CDR3 length: 12 amino acids. Between the trimmed V and J ends, which lost 2 bases and 4 bases, there was a span of 6 bases. The CDR3 is CASSLQLYEQYF. In DNA, the CDR3 is TGTGCCAGCAGTTTACAGCTATACGAGCAGTACTTC.

The V and J genes are TRBV5-1 and TRBJ1-5; perhaps TRBD1 as D (5 bases). The germline gives CDR1 SGHRS, CDR2 YFSETQ. This CDR3 region has 14 residues. Trimming removed 4 bases at V and 6 bases at J, with 14 bases between. This chain's CDR3 is CASSTDGGAQPQHF. For the CDR3, the DNA is TGCGCCAGCAGCACTGACGGAGGGGCTCAGCCCCAGCATTTT.

J is TRBJ2-7 and V is TRBV3-1 (or the pseudogene TRBV3-2); 10 positions agree with TRBD2. V shed 1 base, J shed 5 bases, and the junction held 5 bases outside the gene matches. There are 15 residues in the CDR3. Germline V gene lookup returns CDR1 LGHDT and CDR2 YNNKEL (reference sequence). CDR3 nucleotide sequence: TGTGCCAGCAGCCAAGGGCTAGCGGGAGTCGACGAGCAGTACTTC. It codes for CASSQGLAGVDEQYF.

V gene TRBV7-2 combines with J gene TRBJ2-2; D gene uncertain. This CDR3 contains 14 residues. V lost 5 bases, J lost 4 bases, and 11 bases lay in between. Germline values: CDR1 SGHTA, CDR2 FQGNSA. Here the CDR3 DNA reads TGTGCCAGCAGCCCCCCGTCCGCCACCGGGGAGCTGTTTTTT. Protein sequence: CASSPPSATGELFF.

The rearrangement links TRBV27 to TRBJ2-1, with D tentatively TRBD2 (5 bases). Germline loops: CDR1 MNHEY, CDR2 SMNVEV (reference sequence). Trimming shortened V by 5 bases and J by 4 bases, and 18 bases separated the two germline ends. The CDR3 covers 16 residues. CDR3 protein: CASSPFQREPYNEQFF. The CDR3 DNA reads TGTGCCAGCAGTCCGTTCCAGAGGGAGCCTTACAATGAGCAGTTCTTC.

J is TRBJ1-6 and V is TRBV25-1; 12 nucleotides match TRBD1. Germline V gene lookup returns CDR1 MGHDK and CDR2 SYGVNS. V was pared by 10 bases and J by 7 bases, with 8 bases of the junction left unmatched. The CDR3 sequence is 15 residues long. CDR3 sequence: CATSRDRGRNSPLHF. The CDR3 DNA reads TGTGCCACTAGCCGGGACAGGGGGCGAAATTCACCCCTCCACTTT.

V is TRBV7-2 and J is TRBJ1-2, with D possibly matching TRBD1 (5 bases). Germline CDR1 SGHTA, CDR2 FQGNSA. V was shortened by 4 bases and J by 8 bases, with 11 bases between the two germline ends. The CDR3 covers 12 residues. CDR3 DNA sequence: TGTGCCAGCAGCTCCGATCGGGGGGGCTACACCTTC. This gives the protein CASSSDRGGYTF.

The J gene is TRBJ1-6, the V gene TRBV28; maybe TRBD1 (5 bases). The CDR3 spans 13 residues. The germline V gene has CDR1 MDHEN and CDR2 SYDVKM. V lost 6 bases, J lost 10 bases, and 13 bases lay in between. The CDR3 DNA follows: TGTGCCAGCAGAGGTCGGCGGGACTCACCCCTCCACTTT. This encodes CASRGRRDSPLHF.

This sequence joins TRBV5-1 and TRBJ2-1; 7 positions match TRBD2. The CDR3 extends over 14 amino acids. The junction had 11 bases not matched to a gene; V was cut back by 3 bases and J by 11 bases. Germline lookup yields CDR1 SGHRS and CDR2 YFSETQ. CDR3 nucleotides: TGCGCCAGCAGCTCGGACACCTCTAGCGGAAAGCAGTTCTTC. Its translation: CASSSDTSSGKQFF.